A selection of T cell receptor beta chains follows, all from one sample in a study of beta chain features in type 1 diabetes. Some clones are missing from TCRdb's copy, which holds only in-frame ones; the method was immunoSEQ multiplex PCR. Counted here are some 240,000 clones, 16% occurring once; the ten biggest clones make up about 0.085%. The source material was naive CD4+ T cells from blood. These receptors originate from a man younger than 40 with type 1 diabetes. Both conserved end residues are part of each CDR3. D genes are given only for firm matches. Size tells how often a clone was seen (once, few, many) or the class of an expanded clone, and some rows leave it out.

TRBJ2-4	-	TRBV30	-	16	CAWTGVSGYAKNIQYF	TGTGCCTGGACCGGGGTATCCGGGTACGCCAAAAACATTCAGTACTTC
TRBJ2-3	-	TRBV29-1	TRBD2	14	CSVRPGLAGGMQYF	TGCAGCGTGAGACCGGGACTAGCGGGAGGGATGCAGTATTTT
TRBJ2-5	-	TRBV10-3	TRBD2	15	CAISEQAGGPETQYF	TGTGCCATCAGTGAGCAAGCGGGAGGGCCGGAGACCCAGTACTTC
TRBJ2-5	few	TRBV5-1	-	13	CASSLVGEETQYF	TGCGCCAGCAGCTTGGTGGGGGAAGAGACCCAGTACTTC
TRBJ2-5	few	TRBV29-1	-	12	CSVDREGGTQYF	TGCAGCGTTGATCGCGAGGGAGGGACCCAGTACTTC
TRBJ1-4	few	TRBV5-4	-	12	CASSFVQEKLFF	TGTGCCAGCAGCTTCGTACAGGAAAAACTGTTTTTT
TRBJ2-1	-	TRBV7-2	-	18	CASSLFVSVARKYNEQFF	TGTGCCAGCAGCTTATTTGTAAGCGTCGCACGTAAATACAATGAGCAGTTCTTC
TRBJ2-7	-	TRBV2	-	11	CASSGQGRPYF	TGTGCCAGCAGTGGTCAGGGGCGCCCGTACTTC
TRBJ2-1	few	TRBV30	TRBD2	15	CAWSEGLAGSNEQFF	TGTGCCTGGAGTGAGGGTCTAGCGGGGTCCAATGAGCAGTTCTTC
TRBJ2-1	-	TRBV11-1	TRBD1	16	CASSLRVQGAWVEQFF	TGTGCCAGCAGCTTACGGGTACAGGGGGCCTGGGTTGAGCAGTTCTTC
TRBJ2-7	few	TRBV27	-	12	CASSGLAGEQYF	TGTGCCAGCAGCGGTTTGGCTGGTGAGCAGTACTTC
TRBJ2-7	-	TRBV14	TRBD2	15	CASSQEAGALNEQYF	TGTGCCAGCAGCCAAGAAGCGGGAGCCCTCAACGAGCAGTACTTC
TRBJ1-4	few	TRBV30	-	13	CAWSAPRTEKLFF	TGTGCCTGGAGTGCCCCCCGGACGGAAAAACTGTTTTTT
TRBJ2-1	-	TRBV30	TRBD2	15	CAWSVGLAGNNEQFF	TGTGCCTGGAGTGTAGGACTAGCGGGAAACAATGAGCAGTTCTTC
TRBJ2-7	-	TRBV29-1	-	11	CSVRDLFEQYF	TGCAGCGTCCGAGATCTTTTCGAGCAGTACTTC
TRBJ2-3	-	TRBV7-2	-	16	CASSLGLGGMTDTQYF	TGTGCCAGCAGCTTGGGACTGGGAGGAATGACAGATACGCAGTATTTT
TRBJ2-1	-	TRBV6-1	TRBD2	14	CAIRWREGRNEQFF	TGTGCCATCAGATGGCGGGAGGGCCGCAATGAGCAGTTCTTC
TRBJ2-6	few	TRBV7-2	-	14	CANSSILLANVLTF	TGTGCCAATTCAAGCATCCTACTGGCCAACGTCCTGACTTTC
TRBJ1-1	-	TRBV30	TRBD1	14	CAWSVGTGFHEAFF	TGTGCCTGGAGTGTGGGGACAGGGTTTCATGAAGCTTTCTTT
TRBJ1-1	-	TRBV29-1	-	13	CSVLGQPNTEAFF	TGCAGCGTACTCGGACAGCCGAACACTGAAGCTTTCTTT
TRBJ1-1	few	TRBV9	-	14	CASSVGGGYTEAFF	TGTGCCAGCAGCGTAGGCGGGGGGTACACTGAAGCTTTCTTT
TRBJ2-2	once	TRBV7-9	-	16	CASSPPGAPDTGELFF	TGTGCCAGCAGCCCGCCAGGGGCCCCCGACACCGGGGAGCTGTTTTTT
TRBJ2-7	-	TRBV29-1	-	11	CSVPGYGEQYF	TGCAGCGTACCAGGGTATGGCGAGCAGTACTTC
TRBJ2-3	-	TRBV5-4	-	16	CASSLERPGGTDTQYF	TGTGCCAGCAGCTTGGAGCGGCCAGGAGGCACAGATACGCAGTATTTT
TRBJ1-3	few	TRBV9	-	15	CASSVEQGAGNTIYF	TGTGCCAGCAGCGTCGAACAGGGTGCGGGAAACACCATATATTTT
TRBJ2-1	-	TRBV30	TRBD2	15	CAWSGIGLAGSEQFF	TGTGCCTGGAGTGGGATTGGGCTAGCGGGCAGCGAGCAGTTCTTC
TRBJ1-4	few	TRBV29-1	-	15	CSVTGPRATNEKLFF	TGCAGCGTTACGGGGCCGAGGGCAACTAATGAAAAACTGTTTTTT
TRBJ2-1	-	TRBV5-1	-	12	CASSETSNEQFF	TGCGCCAGCAGCGAAACTAGCAATGAGCAGTTCTTC
TRBJ1-2	-	TRBV30	-	11	CAWSVRTVQLF	TGTGCCTGGAGTGTCAGGACAGTCCAACTCTTC
TRBJ1-2	-	TRBV5-4	-	12	CASSLQRYGYTF	TGTGCCAGCAGCCTACAGCGCTATGGCTACACCTTC
TRBJ1-5	-	TRBV30	-	14	CAWAQGIVGQPQHF	TGTGCCTGGGCGCAGGGAATAGTCGGTCAGCCCCAGCATTTT
TRBJ2-3	-	TRBV5-4	-	12	CASSSFPDTQYF	TGTGCCAGCAGCTCCTTCCCAGATACGCAGTATTTT
TRBJ1-1	few	TRBV5-1	-	13	CASTTDRNTEAFF	TGCGCCAGCACAACCGACAGGAACACTGAAGCTTTCTTT